This entry lists 27 T cell receptor beta chains sequenced from one sample in a study of Graves' ophthalmopathy and Graves' hyperthyroidism. Researchers took RNA transcripts and amplified TCR beta CDR3 regions from them. Second-round multiplex PCR followed a first-round RT-PCR using HTBI primers. A single record per CDR3 protein comes from TCRdb applying MiXCR to the multiplex PCR reads. The sample consists of 230,000 or so distinct CDR3 sequences, around 45% of them appearing once. The sample taken for sequencing was peripheral blood. The receptors here all came from an adult man with Graves' ophthalmopathy.

In this sample, this clonotype turned up many times. The chain carries TRBV3-1 and TRBJ2-5; D gene ambiguous. The germline V gene has CDR1 LGHDT and CDR2 YNNKEL (reference sequence). The CDR3 loop spans 15 amino acids. V lost 3 bases to trimming and J lost 0 bases, with 11 bases between them. In nucleotides, the CDR3 is TGTGCCAGCAGCCATGAAAGCGCGTACCAAGAGACCCAGTACTTC. Encoded protein: CASSHESAYQETQYF.

The chain uses TRBV9 and TRBJ2-7; 11 bases match TRBD1. V was clipped by 5 bases and J by 4 bases; unmatched bases: 8. The CDR3 loop spans 15 amino acids. CDR1 and CDR2 from the germline V gene are SGDLS and YYNGEE. CDR3 DNA: TGTGCCAGCAGTGACAAGGGACAGGGGGGTTACGAGCAGTACTTC. Encoded protein: CASSDKGQGGYEQYF.

The chain couples TRBV7-9 to TRBJ2-7; D is tentatively TRBD1 or TRBD2 (6 bases each). The CDR3 totals 16 residues. V was shortened by 0 bases and J by 2 bases, with 14 bases between the two germline ends. From germline, CDR1 is SEHNR and CDR2 FQNEAQ (reference sequence). The CDR3 here is CASSLATGASTYEQYF. In DNA form, the CDR3 reads TGTGCCAGCAGCTTAGCAACGGGGGCTAGCACCTACGAGCAGTACTTC.

The V and J genes are TRBV7-9 and TRBJ1-5; TRBD1 matches at 11 bases. Germline V gene sequence: CDR1 SEHNR, CDR2 FQNEAQ (reference sequence). The CDR3 loop spans 17 amino acids. Germline trimming cut 4 bases from V and 2 bases from J; bases unmatched to any gene: 7. In nucleotides, the CDR3 is TGTGCCAGCAGCTCGGACAGGGGGCTGAGTGGCAATCAGCCCCAGCATTTT. This sequence encodes CASSSDRGLSGNQPQHF.

This chain uses TRBV29-1 with TRBJ2-7; no clear D. V was pared by 0 bases and J by 0 bases, with 9 bases between. The germline V gene has CDR1 SQVTM and CDR2 ANQGSEA. CDR3 size: 14 residues. In nucleotides, the CDR3 is TGCAGCGTTGAAGAAAGATCAGGCTCCTACGAGCAGTACTTC. Protein sequence: CSVEERSGSYEQYF.

This clonotype appeared once. J is TRBJ1-2 and V is TRBV5-4; D is ambiguous. This CDR3 has 14 residues. Trimming took 0 bases from V and 2 from J, leaving 8 bases between them. The germline V gene encodes CDR1 SGHNT and CDR2 YYREEE (reference sequence). CDR3 protein: CASSLVRQNYGYTF. The CDR3 DNA is TGTGCCAGCAGCTTGGTAAGGCAGAACTATGGCTACACCTTC.

The gene calls are TRBV5-1 and TRBJ2-7; 10 bases are shared with TRBD2. CDR3 length: 16 residues. The germline gives CDR1 SGHRS, CDR2 YFSETQ. Germline trimming cut 5 bases from V and 4 bases from J; bases unmatched to any gene: 12. The CDR3 spells CASSSSSGSLWYEQYF. CDR3 bases: TGCGCCAGCAGTTCCTCTAGCGGGAGCCTTTGGTACGAGCAGTACTTC.

The chain is built from TRBV6-1 and TRBJ2-6; D gene uncertain. CDR1 is MNHNS and CDR2 is SASEGT in the germline V gene. V was trimmed by 0 bases and J by 1 base, leaving 7 bases between them. This CDR3 has 16 amino acids. The CDR3 sequence: CASSEAWLSGANVLTF. The CDR3 DNA reads TGTGCCAGCAGTGAAGCGTGGCTATCTGGGGCCAACGTCCTGACTTTC.

V and J are TRBV24-1 and TRBJ1-5; TRBD1 matches 8 bases. The CDR3 has 14 amino acids. Germline trimming cut 3 bases from V and 4 bases from J; bases unmatched to any gene: 1. Germline V CDR1 and CDR2: KGHDR, SFDVKD. The CDR3 loop is CATSDRTGNQPQHF. The CDR3 DNA reads as TGTGCCACCAGTGATCGGACAGGGAATCAGCCCCAGCATTTT.

The table lists this clonotype with a few counts. The rearrangement uses TRBV7-8 and TRBJ1-4; maybe TRBD1 (6 bases). CDR1 and CDR2 (germline): SGHVS, FQNEAQ. The CDR3 runs to 15 residues. With 1 base removed from V and 7 bases from J, the gap between germline ends came to 13 bases. In DNA, the CDR3 is TGTGCCAGCAGCTTAGGAGCCAGGGGCGGTGAAAAACTGTTTTTT. As protein: CASSLGARGGEKLFF. The variable domain in full, completed from reference TRBV7-8 and TRBJ1-4, reads GAGVSQSPRYKVAKRGQDVALRCDPISGHVSLFWYQQALGQGPEFLTYFQNEAQLDKSGLPSDRFFAERPEGSVSTLKIQRTQQEDSAVYLCASSLGARGGEKLFFGSGTQLSVL.

Points on this clonotype: An end of the junction does not agree with germline; a read error may underlie this. The chain employs TRBV10-3 and TRBJ2-7, with TRBD2 identical over 9 bases. The CDR3 length is 17 residues. The germline V gene encodes CDR1 ENHRY and CDR2 SYGVKD. The CDR3 bases are TGTGCCAGCAGTTACGGGCGGGGGGGGAATCCGAACTACGAGCAGTACTTC. Its translation: CASSYGRGGNPNYEQYF.

This clonotype was counted a few times. This rearrangement joins TRBV7-9 to TRBJ1-4; 9 positions match TRBD1. In germline, CDR1 is SEHNR, CDR2 FQNEAQ (reference sequence). This CDR3 is built from 17 residues. The J segment lost 7 bases and the V segment lost 2 bases, leaving 11 bases of the junction unmatched. CDR3 coding DNA: TGTGCCAGCAGCTTAAGGAGAGTACAGGGGGCTAGTGAAAAACTGTTTTTT. Its translation is CASSLRRVQGASEKLFF.

V and J are TRBV19 and TRBJ1-2; the D gene is possibly TRBD1 (5 bases). The CDR3 is made up of 14 amino acids. CDR1 LNHDA and CDR2 SQIVND come from the germline V gene (reference sequence). Trimming removed 3 bases from V and 2 bases from J, with 10 bases in between. CDR3 amino acids: CASSIHSGNYGYTF. The DNA of the CDR3 is TGTGCCAGTAGTATCCACTCAGGGAACTATGGCTACACCTTC.

This clonotype was counted only a few times. The chain links TRBV19 to TRBJ1-5; D unclear. The germline V gene has CDR1 LNHDA and CDR2 SQIVND (reference sequence). V lost 8 bases, J lost 0 bases, and 11 bases lay in between. This CDR3 spans 14 amino acids. In DNA form, the CDR3 reads TGTGCCAGTTTAAACACATATAGCAATCAGCCCCAGCATTTT. Its protein is CASLNTYSNQPQHF.

This clonotype occurred many times. The genes are TRBV7-9 and TRBJ2-5, with a weak D call TRBD1 (6 bases). CDR3 length equals 13 residues. Germline loops: CDR1 SEHNR, CDR2 FQNEAQ (reference sequence). Trimming removed 6 bases at V and 2 bases at J, with 10 bases between. CDR3 sequence reads: CASSRGQQETQYF. The CDR3 region has the DNA TGTGCCAGCAGTCGAGGACAGCAAGAGACCCAGTACTTC.

This clonotype has a handful of counts. The rearrangement joins TRBV7-9 to TRBJ2-7; D may be TRBD1 (6 bases). With 4 bases removed from V and 3 bases from J, the gap between germline ends came to 10 bases. CDR1 is SEHNR and CDR2 is FQNEAQ in the germline V gene (reference sequence). The CDR3 loop spans 13 amino acids. The CDR3 is CASSSTGSYEQYF. The CDR3 nucleotides read TGTGCCAGCAGCTCGACAGGTAGCTACGAGCAGTACTTC.

The chain links TRBV9 to TRBJ1-5; TRBD1 matches at 7 bases. Unmatched junction bases numbered 13, after V lost 5 bases and J lost 5 bases. CDR3 length equals 16 residues. The germline CDR1 and CDR2 sequences are SGDLS and YYNGEE. The CDR3 region has the DNA TGTGCCAGCAGTCCCGGACAGGCTCAGGGGGATCAGCCCCAGCATTTT. It specifies CASSPGQAQGDQPQHF.

The chain combines TRBV20-1 with TRBJ2-7; D perhaps matches TRBD2 (6 bases). The CDR3 length is 15 residues. V was trimmed by 5 bases and J by 4 bases, leaving 21 bases between them. Germline lookup yields CDR1 DFQATT and CDR2 SNEGSKA (reference sequence). As DNA, the CDR3 is TGCAGTGCTGCTGGACTACCCCCACTAAATTACGAGCAGTACTTC. It yields the protein CSAAGLPPLNYEQYF.

This clonotype was seen a handful of times. The chain carries TRBV7-2 and TRBJ1-3, with no clear D. The V gene lost 5 bases and the J gene lost 4 bases, with 6 bases spanning the gap. CDR1 is SGHTA, CDR2 FQGNSA, per germline. This CDR3 has 12 amino acids. CDR3 loop: CASSPPGNTIYF. The CDR3 DNA sequence: TGTGCCAGCAGCCCCCCCGGAAACACCATATATTTT.

As concerns this clonotype: It is likely a read error, because the conserved phenylalanine at the end of the CDR3 is missing. V usage is TRBV4-2 and J usage is TRBJ1-1; D is uncertain. The CDR3 contains 15 residues. CDR1 is LGHNA, CDR2 YNFKEQ, per germline. The V gene lost 4 bases and the J gene lost 1 base, with 13 bases spanning the gap. CDR3 region: CASSPEGRQNTEAFL. CDR3 sequence (DNA): TGTGCCAGCAGCCCTGAAGGGAGACAGAACACTGAAGCTTTCCTT.

Details on this clonotype: The germline gene is not matched at one end of the junction; a read error may be the cause. The rearrangement links TRBV2 to TRBJ1-1, with D possibly TRBD1 on 5 matching bases. Germline assignment: CDR1 SNHLY and CDR2 FYNNEI. The CDR3 runs 15 residues. The CDR3 region is CTSSVGELGSTEAFF. The CDR3 DNA sequence: TGTACCAGCAGTGTGGGGGAACTCGGGAGCACTGAAGCTTTCTTT.

This clonotype was seen at least ten times. The rearrangement uses TRBV7-9 and TRBJ1-5; D gene ambiguous. The germline V gene has CDR1 SEHNR and CDR2 FQNEAQ (reference sequence). Deletions cut 7 bases from V and 7 bases from J, with 14 bases between. There are 13 residues in the CDR3. CDR3 loop: CASTPGGRQPQHF. CDR3 bases: TGTGCCAGCACCCCCGGCGGAAGGCAGCCCCAGCATTTT.

The chain uses TRBV4-1 and TRBJ2-7; D possibly matches TRBD1 or TRBD2 (5 bases each). CDR1 is MGHRA, CDR2 YSYEKL, per germline. The CDR3 totals 15 residues. V gave up 2 bases and J gave up 2 bases, with 13 bases separating them. Here the CDR3 DNA reads TGCGCCAGCAGCCAATGCACGGGGCCACCCTACGAGCAGTACTTC. Residues: CASSQCTGPPYEQYF.

J is TRBJ2-7 and V is TRBV7-9; 7 positions match TRBD2. Germline V gives CDR1 SEHNR, CDR2 FQNEAQ (reference sequence). The J segment lost 6 bases and the V segment lost 3 bases, leaving 8 bases of the junction unmatched. This CDR3 has 14 residues. The DNA for the CDR3 is TGTGCCAGCAGCTTGAAACCGGGACTAAGCGAGCAGTACTTC. This gives the protein CASSLKPGLSEQYF.

This clonotype was seen only a few times. The genes are TRBV11-2 and TRBJ1-1; the match to TRBD1 covers 7 bases. The J segment lost 4 bases and the V segment lost 2 bases, leaving 10 bases of the junction unmatched. This CDR3 has 16 amino acids. Germline assignment: CDR1 SGHAT and CDR2 FQNNGV. The CDR3 DNA reads as TGTGCCAGCAGCTTAACCCGGACAGGACGAACCACTGAAGCTTTCTTT. Protein sequence: CASSLTRTGRTTEAFF. The variable domain in full, with the rest retrieved from reference TRBV11-2 and TRBJ1-1, is EAGVAQSPRYKIIEKRQSVAFWCNPISGHATLYWYQQILGQGPKLLIQFQNNGVVDDSQLPKDRFSAERLKGVDSTLKIQPAKLEDSAVYLCASSLTRTGRTTEAFFGQGTRLTVV.

This clonotype was recorded only once. At one end the junction does not follow the germline gene, possibly because of a read error. This rearrangement joins TRBV10-2 to TRBJ2-7, with no clear D. From germline, CDR1 is WSHSY and CDR2 SAAADI. CDR3 length: 14 residues. In DNA, the CDR3 is TGTGCCAGCAGTGAAGGAGAAGGGCCAGCCGAGCAGTACTTC. Its protein is CASSEGEGPAEQYF.

The chain couples TRBV29-1 to TRBJ1-1; a weak D match, TRBD1 (5 bases). This CDR3 has 13 residues. Per the germline V gene, CDR1 is SQVTM and CDR2 is ANQGSEA. V dropped 3 bases and J dropped 3 bases, with 11 bases sitting between them. CDR3 loop: CSVDRRDDTEAFF. As DNA, the CDR3 is TGCAGCGTTGATAGGAGGGACGACACTGAAGCTTTCTTT.